What follows is one T cell receptor (beta chain) and its context. Only in-frame clones appear in the TCRdb table, and some are missing; sequencing was by immunoSEQ multiplex PCR. This sample has over 65,000 clones, with approximately 96% found just once. This sample is drawn from a study of technical replicates of blood from four donors. The CDR3 covers 15 residues. V shed 6 bases and J 2 bases; nucleotides not matched to a gene: 6. Germline V gene data show CDR1 as MNHEY and CDR2 as SMNVEV (reference sequence). The V gene is TRBV27, the J gene TRBJ1-4; 7 bases align to TRBD1. The TCR was taken from a human donor in good health. Sequencing input: T cells isolated from PBMCs. This chain's CDR3 is CASRRNRGTNEKLFF. The CDR3 DNA is TGTGCCAGCAGGCGGAACAGGGGTACTAATGAAAAACTGTTTTTT.